What follows are 13 T cell receptor beta chains derived from one specimen sequenced in a study of regulatory T cells in long-lasting Graves disease. As for time point: newly diagnosed GD, antithyroid drugs for less than 3 months. From PBMCs, RNA was extracted and then used to make the TCR library. Building of the TCR beta libraries involved iRepertoire HTBI primers and Arm-PCR of CDR3 regions. MiXCR, run by TCRdb on the multiplex PCR reads, gives a single entry per CDR3 protein. The sample shows roughly 380,000 distinct CDR3 sequences, roughly a sixth of them seen only once. Sequenced material: peripheral blood mononuclear cells (PBMCs), taken at new diagnosis, from a patient treated with antithyroid drugs. These receptors all come from a female donor with Graves disease.

There are a few counts of this clonotype. The rearrangement joins TRBV30 to TRBJ2-7; D unclear. This CDR3 contains 10 residues. Per the germline V gene, CDR1 is GTSNPN and CDR2 is SVGIG (reference sequence). The V end was cut by 3 bases, the J end by 2 bases, with 2 bases between. The CDR3 region is CAWSTYEQYF. CDR3 coding DNA: TGTGCCTGGAGCACCTACGAGCAGTACTTC.

This clonotype was picked up many times. The rearrangement joins TRBV13 to TRBJ2-3; TRBD2 agrees at 8 bases. The CDR3 covers 16 residues. CDR1 is PRHDT, CDR2 FYEKMQ, per germline (reference sequence). V shed 5 bases, J shed 0 bases, and the junction held 7 bases outside the gene matches. The CDR3 loop is CASSQSWTSSTDTQYF. CDR3 nucleotides: TGTGCCAGCAGCCAATCCTGGACTAGCAGCACAGATACGCAGTATTTT. Full variable domain (rest looked up from reference TRBV13 and TRBJ2-3): AAGVIQSPRHLIKEKRETATLKCYPIPRHDTVYWYQQGPGQDPQFLISFYEKMQSDKGSIPDRFSAQQFSDYHSELNMSSLELGDSALYFCASSQSWTSSTDTQYFGPGTRLTVL.

This clonotype was seen repeatedly, ten times or more. The DNA of the CDR3 is TGTGCCAGCAGTGAAGGGAACAGGGGGCGCATTGGCAATCAGCCCCAGCATTTT. This sequence encodes CASSEGNRGRIGNQPQHF. The chain couples TRBV2 to TRBJ1-5; 9 nucleotides align to TRBD1. Germline V CDR1 and CDR2: SNHLY, FYNNEI. The length of the CDR3 is 18 residues. Unmatched junction bases numbered 9, after V lost 1 base and J lost 2 bases.

This clonotype appeared many times. The chain has TRBV12-5 and TRBJ1-1; TRBD1 agrees at 8 bases. This CDR3 region has 15 residues. V dropped 5 bases and J dropped 4; count of bases not matched to a gene: 9. Germline values: CDR1 LGHNT, CDR2 FRNRAP. The CDR3 sequence: CASGTRTGLGTEAFF. The CDR3 DNA reads TGTGCTAGTGGTACGAGGACAGGGCTCGGCACTGAAGCTTTCTTT.

This clonotype was observed a few times. CDR3 bases: TGCGCCAGCAGCCAAGATAGGGATAGCGGGATGACAGATACGCAGTATTTT. It codes for CASSQDRDSGMTDTQYF. The J gene is TRBJ2-3, the V gene TRBV4-3, with TRBD2 matching 8 bases. J was trimmed by 3 bases and V by 0 bases; bases with no gene match: 8. This CDR3 region has 17 residues. Per germline, CDR1 LGHNA and CDR2 YSLEER.

This clonotype was seen at least ten times. CDR3 DNA sequence: TGTGCCAGCAGCTTAGGGGGGACAGGGGGCGAGGGGGAGACCCAGTACTTC. Translation: CASSLGGTGGEGETQYF. V usage is TRBV7-2 and J usage is TRBJ2-5; TRBD1 aligns across 12 bases. The CDR3 spans 17 residues. CDR1 is SGHTA and CDR2 is FQGNSA in the germline V gene. Unmatched junction bases numbered 8, after V lost 1 base and J lost 5 bases.

This clonotype was detected only a few times. A much larger clone lies a single base off, so this may be a read error. The chain carries TRBV11-1 and TRBJ2-7; D might be TRBD1 or TRBD2, each matching 6 bases. This CDR3 has 15 residues. Looked up from germline, CDR1 is SGHAT and CDR2 is FQDESV (reference sequence). V was pared by 5 bases and J by 2 bases, with 16 bases between. DNA of the CDR3: TGTGCCAGCAGCCTTCGGCGGGACATTCCCTACGAGCAGTACTTC. This gives the protein CASSLRRDIPYEQYF.

This clonotype appeared many times. The rearrangement links TRBV28 to TRBJ1-1; 8 bases align to TRBD1. Trimming removed 6 bases from V and 1 base from J; junction bases left unmatched: 10. There are 16 residues in the CDR3. Germline assignment: CDR1 MDHEN and CDR2 SYDVKM. The CDR3 sequence: CASRLYSGQANTEAFF. The CDR3 coding sequence is TGTGCCAGCAGGCTTTACTCGGGACAGGCGAACACTGAAGCTTTCTTT. Full variable domain (missing parts from reference TRBV28 and TRBJ1-1): DVKVTQSSRYLVKRTGEKVFLECVQDMDHENMFWYRQDPGLGLRLIYFSYDVKMKEKGDIPEGYSVSREKKERFSLILESASTNQTSMYLCASRLYSGQANTEAFFGQGTRLTVV.

This clonotype appeared a few times. The chain joins TRBV7-9 to TRBJ2-7; TRBD2 matches 10 bases. The CDR3 sequence is 15 residues long. J was trimmed by 4 bases and V by 5 bases; bases with no gene match: 8. Per the germline V gene, CDR1 is SEHNR and CDR2 is FQNEAQ (reference sequence). Written as DNA, the CDR3 is TGTGCCAGCAGCCAAAGCGGGGGGGCCGGATACGAGCAGTACTTC. Translation gives CASSQSGGAGYEQYF.

In its sample, this clonotype was seen many times. This chain joins TRBV2 and TRBJ2-1; perhaps D is TRBD1 or TRBD2 (6 bases each). V was clipped by 1 base and J by 3 bases, with 10 bases between them. This CDR3 is 15 amino acids long. Per the germline V gene, CDR1 is SNHLY and CDR2 is FYNNEI. CDR3 sequence: CASSEGGADYNEQFF. The CDR3 DNA sequence: TGTGCCAGCAGTGAAGGGGGGGCCGACTACAATGAGCAGTTCTTC.

This clonotype was counted ten times or more. The rearrangement links TRBV2 to TRBJ2-1; either TRBD1 or TRBD2 may fit D (6 bases each). CDR1 and CDR2 (germline): SNHLY, FYNNEI. Trimming stripped 6 bases from V and 0 bases from J, with 12 bases between. This CDR3 region has 15 residues. The CDR3: CASSGGPSSYNEQFF. The DNA of the CDR3 is TGTGCCAGCAGCGGGGGCCCGAGCTCCTACAATGAGCAGTTCTTC.

The table lists this clonotype with many counts. This chain connects TRBV28 to TRBJ1-2, with TRBD1 matching over 11 bases. CDR3 size: 15 residues. The ends lost 4 bases at V and 7 bases at J; junction bases unmatched: 8. Germline assignment: CDR1 MDHEN and CDR2 SYDVKM. The CDR3 nucleotides read TGTGCCAGCAGTTCCCCGGGACAGGGGGTGGGTGGCTACACCTTC. This codes for CASSSPGQGVGGYTF.

V usage is TRBV7-3 and J usage is TRBJ2-3; perhaps TRBD2 as D (5 bases). Germline V gives CDR1 SGHTA, CDR2 FQGTGA. V was clipped by 5 bases and J by 0 bases, with 15 bases between them. The CDR3 covers 16 residues. The CDR3 nucleotides are TGTGCCAGCAGCCCCGGGGTTGGGCGGAGCACAGATACGCAGTATTTT. Amino acids: CASSPGVGRSTDTQYF. Variable domain in full (rest from reference TRBV7-3 and TRBJ2-3): GAGVSQTPSNKVTEKGKYVELRCDPISGHTALYWYRQSLGQGPEFLIYFQGTGAADDSGLPNDRFFAVRPEGSVSTLKIQRTERGDSAVYLCASSPGVGRSTDTQYFGPGTRLTVL.